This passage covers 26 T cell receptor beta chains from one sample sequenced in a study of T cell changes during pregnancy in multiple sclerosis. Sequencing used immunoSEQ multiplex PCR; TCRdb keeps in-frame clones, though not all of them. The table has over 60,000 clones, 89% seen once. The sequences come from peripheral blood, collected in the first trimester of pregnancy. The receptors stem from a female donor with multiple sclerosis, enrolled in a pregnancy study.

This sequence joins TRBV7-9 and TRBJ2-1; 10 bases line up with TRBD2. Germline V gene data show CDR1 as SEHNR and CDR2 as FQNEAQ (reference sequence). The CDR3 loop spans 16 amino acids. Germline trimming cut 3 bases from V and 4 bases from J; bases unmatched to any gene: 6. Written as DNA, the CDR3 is TGTGCCAGCAGCTTCCCGGCTAGCGGGAGTTACAATGAGCAGTTCTTC. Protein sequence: CASSFPASGSYNEQFF.

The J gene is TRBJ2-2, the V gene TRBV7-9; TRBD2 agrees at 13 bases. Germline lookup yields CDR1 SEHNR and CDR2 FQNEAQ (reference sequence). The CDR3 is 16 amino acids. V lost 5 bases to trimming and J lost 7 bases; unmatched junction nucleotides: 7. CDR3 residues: CASSATSGRVFGELFF. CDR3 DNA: TGTGCCAGCAGCGCAACTAGCGGGAGGGTTTTCGGGGAGCTGTTTTTT.

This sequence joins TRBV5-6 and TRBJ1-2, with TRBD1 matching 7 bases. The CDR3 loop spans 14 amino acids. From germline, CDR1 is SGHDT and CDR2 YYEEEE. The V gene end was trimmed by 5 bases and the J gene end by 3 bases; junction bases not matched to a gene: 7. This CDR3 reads CASSLQGGDYGYTF. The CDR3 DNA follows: TGTGCCAGCAGTTTGCAAGGGGGCGACTATGGCTACACCTTC.

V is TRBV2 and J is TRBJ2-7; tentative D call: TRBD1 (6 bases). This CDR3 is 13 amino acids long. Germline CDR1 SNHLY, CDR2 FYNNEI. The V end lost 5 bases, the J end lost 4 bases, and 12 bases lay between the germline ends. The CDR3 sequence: CASSFTGIYEQYF. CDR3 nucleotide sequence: TGTGCCAGCAGTTTTACAGGGATTTACGAGCAGTACTTC.

CDR3 DNA sequence: TGTGCCAGCAGCTTGGGTAATGCGGGACTGGCTTTCTTT. This codes for CASSLGNAGLAFF. The rearrangement joins TRBV5-4 to TRBJ1-1; possibly TRBD1 for D (5 bases). Trimming removed 0 bases from V and 11 bases from J, with 14 bases in between. There are 13 residues in the CDR3. Germline V gene sequence: CDR1 SGHNT, CDR2 YYREEE (reference sequence).

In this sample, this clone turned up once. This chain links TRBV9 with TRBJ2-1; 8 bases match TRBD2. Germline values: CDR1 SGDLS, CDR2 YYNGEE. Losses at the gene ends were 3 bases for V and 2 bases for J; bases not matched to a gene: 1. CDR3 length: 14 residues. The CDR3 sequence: CASSAGGAYNEQFF. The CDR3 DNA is TGTGCCAGCAGCGCGGGGGGGGCCTACAATGAGCAGTTCTTC.

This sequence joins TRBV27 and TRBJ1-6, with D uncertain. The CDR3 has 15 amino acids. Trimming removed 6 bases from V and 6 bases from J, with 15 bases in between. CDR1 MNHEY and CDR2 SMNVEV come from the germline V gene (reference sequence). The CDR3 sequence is CASSRHAVGNSPLHF. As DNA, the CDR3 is TGTGCCAGCAGCCGCCATGCGGTCGGTAATTCACCCCTCCACTTT.

The CDR3 nucleotides read TGTGCCAGCAGCTCGGCCGTGCGGACGGCGGGCGAGCAGTACTTC. Translation: CASSSAVRTAGEQYF. The genes are TRBV5-6 and TRBJ2-7; weak D call: TRBD2 (5 bases). Between the trimmed V and J ends, which lost 3 bases and 6 bases, there was a span of 19 bases. Germline V gene sequence: CDR1 SGHDT, CDR2 YYEEEE. This CDR3 spans 15 amino acids.

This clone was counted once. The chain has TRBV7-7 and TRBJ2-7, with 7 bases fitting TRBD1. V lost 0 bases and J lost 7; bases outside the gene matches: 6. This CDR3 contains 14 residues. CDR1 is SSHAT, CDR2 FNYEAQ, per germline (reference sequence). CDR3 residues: CASSLAQGSKEQYF. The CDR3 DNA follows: TGTGCCAGCAGCTTAGCACAGGGGTCCAAAGAGCAGTACTTC.

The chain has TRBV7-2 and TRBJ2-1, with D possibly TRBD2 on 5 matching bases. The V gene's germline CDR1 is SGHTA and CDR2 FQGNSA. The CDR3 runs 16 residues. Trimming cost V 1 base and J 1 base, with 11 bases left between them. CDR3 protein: CASSLVGSVSYNEQFF. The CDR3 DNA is TGTGCCAGCAGCTTAGTCGGTAGCGTTTCCTACAATGAGCAGTTCTTC.

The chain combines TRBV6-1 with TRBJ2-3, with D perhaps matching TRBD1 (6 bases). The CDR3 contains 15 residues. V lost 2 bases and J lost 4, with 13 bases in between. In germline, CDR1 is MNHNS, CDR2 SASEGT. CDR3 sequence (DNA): TGTGCCAGCAGTGAACCACAGGGTTATCCAGATACGCAGTATTTT. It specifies CASSEPQGYPDTQYF.

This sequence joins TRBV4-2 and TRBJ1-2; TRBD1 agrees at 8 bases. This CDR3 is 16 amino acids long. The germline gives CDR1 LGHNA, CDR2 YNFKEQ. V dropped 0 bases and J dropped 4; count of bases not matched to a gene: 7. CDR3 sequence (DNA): TGTGCCAGCAGCCAAGATACAGGGGGGAGAGGCTATGGCTACACCTTC. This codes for CASSQDTGGRGYGYTF.

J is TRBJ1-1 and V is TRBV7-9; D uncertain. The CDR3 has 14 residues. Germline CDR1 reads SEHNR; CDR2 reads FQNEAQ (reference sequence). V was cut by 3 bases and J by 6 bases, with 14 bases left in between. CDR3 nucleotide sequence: TGTGCCAGCAGCTTTACGGGTGCCATAGCTGAAGCTTTCTTT. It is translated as CASSFTGAIAEAFF.

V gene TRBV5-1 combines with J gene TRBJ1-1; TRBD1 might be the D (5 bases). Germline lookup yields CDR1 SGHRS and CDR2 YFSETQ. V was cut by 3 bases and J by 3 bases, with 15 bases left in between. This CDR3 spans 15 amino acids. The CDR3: CASSSGREIDTEAFF. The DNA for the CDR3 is TGCGCCAGCAGCTCAGGGCGGGAGATTGACACTGAAGCTTTCTTT.

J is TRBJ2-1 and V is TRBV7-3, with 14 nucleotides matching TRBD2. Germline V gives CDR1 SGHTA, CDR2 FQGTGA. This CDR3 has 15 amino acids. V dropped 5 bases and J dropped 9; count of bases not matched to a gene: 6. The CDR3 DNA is TGTGCCAGCAGCCAGACTAGCGGGGGGGATGGTGAGCAGTTCTTC. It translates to CASSQTSGGDGEQFF.

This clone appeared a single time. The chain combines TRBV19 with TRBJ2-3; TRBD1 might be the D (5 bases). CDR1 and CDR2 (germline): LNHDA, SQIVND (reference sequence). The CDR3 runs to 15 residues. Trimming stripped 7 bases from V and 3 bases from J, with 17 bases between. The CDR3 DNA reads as TGTGCCAGTACCTCAGGGTTGGTTGGGACAGATACGCAGTATTTT. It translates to CASTSGLVGTDTQYF.

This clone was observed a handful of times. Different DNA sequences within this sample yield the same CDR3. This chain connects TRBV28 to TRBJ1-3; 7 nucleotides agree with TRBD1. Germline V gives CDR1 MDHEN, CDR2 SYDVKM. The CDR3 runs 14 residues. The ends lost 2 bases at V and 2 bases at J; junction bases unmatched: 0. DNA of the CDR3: TGTGCCAGCAGTTTAGACAGGGCTGGAAACACCATATATTTT. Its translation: CASSLDRAGNTIYF.

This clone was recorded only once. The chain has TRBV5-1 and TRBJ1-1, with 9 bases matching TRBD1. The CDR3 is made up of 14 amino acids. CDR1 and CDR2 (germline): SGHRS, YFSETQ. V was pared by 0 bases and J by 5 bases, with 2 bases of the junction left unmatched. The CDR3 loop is CASSLGTGATEAFF. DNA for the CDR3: TGCGCCAGCAGCTTGGGGACAGGGGCGACTGAAGCTTTCTTT.

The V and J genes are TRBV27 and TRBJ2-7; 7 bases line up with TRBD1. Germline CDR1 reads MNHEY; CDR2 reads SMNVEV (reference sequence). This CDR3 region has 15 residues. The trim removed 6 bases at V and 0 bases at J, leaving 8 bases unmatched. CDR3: CASSLQGPYSYEQYF. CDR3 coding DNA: TGTGCCAGCAGCTTACAGGGGCCCTACTCCTACGAGCAGTACTTC.

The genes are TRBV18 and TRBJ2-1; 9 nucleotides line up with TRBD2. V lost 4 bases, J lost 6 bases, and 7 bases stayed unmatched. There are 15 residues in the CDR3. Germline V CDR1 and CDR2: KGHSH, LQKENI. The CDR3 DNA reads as TGTGCCAGCTCACTTAGCGGGAGTGCATCCAATGAGCAGTTCTTC. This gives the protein CASSLSGSASNEQFF.

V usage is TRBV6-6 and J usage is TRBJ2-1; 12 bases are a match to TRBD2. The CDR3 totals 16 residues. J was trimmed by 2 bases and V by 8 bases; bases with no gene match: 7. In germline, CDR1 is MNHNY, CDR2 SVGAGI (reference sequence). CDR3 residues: CASGGLAGGPYNEQFF. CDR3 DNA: TGTGCCAGCGGGGGTCTAGCGGGGGGGCCCTACAATGAGCAGTTCTTC.

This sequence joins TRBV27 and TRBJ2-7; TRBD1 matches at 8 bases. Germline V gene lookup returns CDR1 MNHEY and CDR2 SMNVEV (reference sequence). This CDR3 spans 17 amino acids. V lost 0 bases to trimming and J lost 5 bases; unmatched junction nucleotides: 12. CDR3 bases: TGTGCCAGCAGTTTATCCAATCCGTTCAGGGGGCCCCACGAGCAGTACTTC. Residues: CASSLSNPFRGPHEQYF.

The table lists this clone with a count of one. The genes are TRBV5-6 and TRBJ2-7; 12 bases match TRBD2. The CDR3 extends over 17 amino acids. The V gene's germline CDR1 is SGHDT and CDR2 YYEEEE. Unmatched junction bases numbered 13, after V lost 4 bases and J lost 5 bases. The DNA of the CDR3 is TGTGCCAGCAGCCGCTATACTCGACTAGCGGGGGTCCACGAGCAGTACTTC. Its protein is CASSRYTRLAGVHEQYF.

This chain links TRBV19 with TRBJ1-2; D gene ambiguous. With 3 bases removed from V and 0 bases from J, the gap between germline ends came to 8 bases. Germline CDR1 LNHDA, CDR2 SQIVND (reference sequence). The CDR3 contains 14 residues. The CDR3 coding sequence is TGTGCCAGTAGTATTGCGGCAGCTAACTATGGCTACACCTTC. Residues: CASSIAAANYGYTF.

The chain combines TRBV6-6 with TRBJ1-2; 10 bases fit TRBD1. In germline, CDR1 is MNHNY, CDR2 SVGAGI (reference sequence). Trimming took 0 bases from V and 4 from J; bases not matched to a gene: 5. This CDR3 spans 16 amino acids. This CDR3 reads CASSYSGTGDRYGYTF. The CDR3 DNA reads TGTGCCAGCAGTTACTCGGGGACAGGGGACCGCTATGGCTACACCTTC.

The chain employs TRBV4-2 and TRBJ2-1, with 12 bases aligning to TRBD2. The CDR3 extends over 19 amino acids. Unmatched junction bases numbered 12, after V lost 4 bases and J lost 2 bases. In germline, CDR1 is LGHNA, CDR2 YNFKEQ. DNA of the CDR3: TGTGCCAGCAGCCTTGGACTAGCGGGACCCCACGTCGCCTACAATGAGCAGTTCTTC. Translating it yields CASSLGLAGPHVAYNEQFF.